What follows describes a single T cell receptor beta chain. Its specificity is not known. Sequencing used immunoSEQ multiplex PCR; TCRdb keeps in-frame clones, though not all of them. The data show roughly 150,000 clones, more than 85% seen once. The data derive from a study of T cell responses to AZD1222 COVID-19 vaccine. Overall study findings and caveats: Clonal diversity was possibly underestimated; the donors were predominantly white British and more often female. Spike as a whole was targeted by vaccine-associated CD4 TCRs, dominant at 160-218 and 743-854. The number of AZD1222 recipients seropositive at baseline was only five to seven.

This sequence was found in an adult in good health. The sample here was peripheral blood, taken on day 0 of AZD1222 vaccination.

The CDR3 nucleotides are TGTGTCACACACCCGAAGAACTATGGCTACACCTTC. This codes for CVTHPKNYGYTF. The chain joins TRBV28 to TRBJ1-2; D uncertain. The length of the CDR3 is 12 residues. Germline values: CDR1 MDHEN, CDR2 SYDVKM.